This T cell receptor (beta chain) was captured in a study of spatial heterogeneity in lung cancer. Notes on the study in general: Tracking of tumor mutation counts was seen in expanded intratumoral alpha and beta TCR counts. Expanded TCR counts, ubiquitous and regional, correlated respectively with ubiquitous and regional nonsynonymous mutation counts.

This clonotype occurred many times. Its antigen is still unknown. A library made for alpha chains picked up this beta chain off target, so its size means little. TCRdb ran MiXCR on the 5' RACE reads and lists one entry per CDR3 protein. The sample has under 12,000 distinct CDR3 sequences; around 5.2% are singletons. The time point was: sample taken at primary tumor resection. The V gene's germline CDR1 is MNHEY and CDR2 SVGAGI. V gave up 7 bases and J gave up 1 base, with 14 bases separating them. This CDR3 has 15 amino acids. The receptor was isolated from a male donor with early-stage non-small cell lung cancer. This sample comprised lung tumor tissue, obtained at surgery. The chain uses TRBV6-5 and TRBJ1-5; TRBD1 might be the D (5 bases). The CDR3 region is CASNPNKGSNQPQHF. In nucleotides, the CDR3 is TGTGCCAGCAACCCCAATAAGGGGAGCAATCAGCCCCAGCATTTT.